This is a list of T cell receptor beta chains from one sample in a study of T cell responses to AZD1222 COVID-19 vaccine. Only in-frame clones appear in the TCRdb table, and some are missing; sequencing was by immunoSEQ multiplex PCR. Here the sample spans fewer than 200,000 clones, roughly 92% being singletons. Material: peripheral blood, obtained on day 0 of AZD1222 vaccination. The receptors stem from an adult in good health. CDR3s include the opening cysteine and the closing phenylalanine or tryptophan. Each record gives: J gene, V gene, clone size, D gene, CDR3 DNA, CDR3 protein. The D gene is left open where the match is weak. Part of the rows lack a size; the others show once, few, many or a class for expanded clones.

J: TRBJ2-3; V: TRBV5-1; size: -; D: -; DNA: TGCGCCAGCAGTACCGTTCCCCCAGGGATCGGGAGCACAGATACGCAGTATTTT; CDR3: CASSTVPPGIGSTDTQYF
J: TRBJ1-2; V: TRBV10-3; size: -; D: -; DNA: TGTGCCATCAGTGAGCAGGGGTACTATGGCTACACCTTC; CDR3: CAISEQGYYGYTF
J: TRBJ2-7; V: TRBV4-1; size: -; D: -; DNA: TGCGCCAGCAGCCAAGACTTGCTAGCCTACGAGCAGTACTTC; CDR3: CASSQDLLAYEQYF
J: TRBJ2-6; V: TRBV5-1; size: -; D: TRBD1; DNA: TGCGCCAGCAGCTTGTTGGCAGGGGGCTCCCCTGGGGCCAACGTCCTGACTTTC; CDR3: CASSLLAGGSPGANVLTF
J: TRBJ2-3; V: TRBV7-2; size: -; D: TRBD1; DNA: TGTGCCAGCAGACGACAGGGATACACAGATACGCAGTATTTT; CDR3: CASRRQGYTDTQYF
J: TRBJ1-3; V: TRBV19; size: -; D: -; DNA: TGTGCCAGTAGGGTAGGGAGTCGGAGCTCTGGAAACACCATATATTTT; CDR3: CASRVGSRSSGNTIYF
J: TRBJ1-5; V: TRBV6-5; size: -; D: -; DNA: TGTGCCACCCTCAGAGAGGGGTTTTCCCAGCCCCAGCATTTT; CDR3: CATLREGFSQPQHF
J: TRBJ1-5; V: TRBV11-3; size: -; D: -; DNA: TGTGCCAGCAGCCTAAGGACACCGGGGACTTATCAGCCCCAGCATTTT; CDR3: CASSLRTPGTYQPQHF
J: TRBJ1-1; V: TRBV7-9; size: -; D: -; DNA: TGTGCCAGCAGCTTAGCAGGCGGACTTGAAGCTTTCTTT; CDR3: CASSLAGGLEAFF
J: TRBJ1-6; V: TRBV28; size: -; D: -; DNA: TGTGCCAGCAGTACGGGGGTGAGCTCCTATAATTCACCCCTCCACTTT; CDR3: CASSTGVSSYNSPLHF
J: TRBJ1-2; V: TRBV27; size: few; D: -; DNA: TGTGCCAGCTCCCCAGGCGAGCACTCTAACTATGGCTACACCTTC; CDR3: CASSPGEHSNYGYTF
J: TRBJ2-3; V: TRBV2; size: -; D: -; DNA: TGTGCCAGCAGTGCGGGCCCCTCAAATACGCAGTATTTT; CDR3: CASSAGPSNTQYF
J: TRBJ2-5; V: TRBV6-1; size: -; D: TRBD1; DNA: TGTGCCAGCAGTGAAGCCTCAGGGGGCATGGAGACCCAGTACTTC; CDR3: CASSEASGGMETQYF
J: TRBJ2-3; V: TRBV19; size: -; D: -; DNA: TGTGCCAGTAGGGGAGGAGGCGGGCTCCGAGATACGCAGTATTTT; CDR3: CASRGGGGLRDTQYF
J: TRBJ2-3; V: TRBV11-1; size: once; D: -; DNA: TGTGCCAGCAGTAACCCCGGGACAGATACGCAGTATTTT; CDR3: CASSNPGTDTQYF
J: TRBJ2-2; V: TRBV18; size: -; D: TRBD1; DNA: TGTGCCAGCTCACCTGAGGGACAGGGGGCCACCGGGGAGCTGTTTTTT; CDR3: CASSPEGQGATGELFF
J: TRBJ2-3; V: TRBV7-9; size: -; D: -; DNA: TGTGCCAGCAGCTCGGGCACGGGGGTTACAGATACGCAGTATTTT; CDR3: CASSSGTGVTDTQYF
J: TRBJ2-7; V: TRBV5-6; size: -; D: -; DNA: TGTGCCAGCAGCCCCTTTCTTCCTAGCTCCTACGAGCAGTACTTC; CDR3: CASSPFLPSSYEQYF
J: TRBJ2-3; V: TRBV6-5; size: -; D: TRBD2; DNA: TGTGCCAGCAGCCGGACTAGCGGTTTAGTGGATACGCAGTATTTT; CDR3: CASSRTSGLVDTQYF
J: TRBJ1-1; V: TRBV18; size: -; D: -; DNA: TGTGCCAGCTCACCAGGGAATAGGGGGAACACTGAAGCTTTCTTT; CDR3: CASSPGNRGNTEAFF
J: TRBJ2-5; V: TRBV7-2; size: -; D: -; DNA: TGTGCCAGCGGCCGGGCCACTCAAGAGACCCAGTACTTC; CDR3: CASGRATQETQYF
J: TRBJ1-1; V: TRBV7-2; size: few; D: -; DNA: TGTGCCAGCAGCTTACAGGGGAACACTGAAGCTTTCTTT; CDR3: CASSLQGNTEAFF
J: TRBJ1-2; V: TRBV9; size: -; D: -; DNA: TGTGCCAGCAGCGCCCCAAAAGGCACTAACTATGGCTACACCTTC; CDR3: CASSAPKGTNYGYTF
J: TRBJ2-7; V: TRBV9; size: -; D: -; DNA: TGTGCCAGCAGCTCCGGGACCGACGAGCAGTACTTC; CDR3: CASSSGTDEQYF
J: TRBJ1-2; V: TRBV11-2; size: -; D: -; DNA: TGTGCCAGCAGCTTCGGCCCTGGGGATGGCTACACCTTC; CDR3: CASSFGPGDGYTF
J: TRBJ1-5; V: TRBV6-5; size: -; D: -; DNA: TGTGCCAGCAGAGAGCCAGGAGGCAATCAGCCCCAGCATTTT; CDR3: CASREPGGNQPQHF
J: TRBJ1-4; V: TRBV5-4; size: -; D: -; DNA: TGTGCCAGCAGCCGGGACAAAGATAATGAAAAACTGTTTTTT; CDR3: CASSRDKDNEKLFF
J: TRBJ1-1; V: TRBV27; size: -; D: -; DNA: TGTGCCAGCAGTTTTTCCTGGAGGGGAACTGAAGCTTTCTTT; CDR3: CASSFSWRGTEAFF
J: TRBJ1-1; V: TRBV15; size: -; D: -; DNA: TGTGCCACCAGCAGAGATAAAGGGAGCACTGAAGCTTTCTTT; CDR3: CATSRDKGSTEAFF
J: TRBJ1-5; V: TRBV12-5; size: -; D: -; DNA: TGTGCTAGTGGTTTGGGGGGCTGGCAGGACAATCAGCCCCAGCATTTT; CDR3: CASGLGGWQDNQPQHF